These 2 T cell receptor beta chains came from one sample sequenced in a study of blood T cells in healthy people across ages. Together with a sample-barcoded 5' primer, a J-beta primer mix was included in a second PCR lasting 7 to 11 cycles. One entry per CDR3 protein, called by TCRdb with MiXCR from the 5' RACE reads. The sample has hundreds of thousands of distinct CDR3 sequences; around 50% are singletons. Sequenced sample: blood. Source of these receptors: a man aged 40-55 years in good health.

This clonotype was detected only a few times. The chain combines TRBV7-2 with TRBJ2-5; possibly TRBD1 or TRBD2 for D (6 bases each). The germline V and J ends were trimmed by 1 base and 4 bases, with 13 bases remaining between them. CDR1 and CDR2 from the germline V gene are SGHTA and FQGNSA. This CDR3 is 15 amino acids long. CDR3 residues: CASSLGGGLGETQYF. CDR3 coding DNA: TGTGCCAGCAGCTTAGGAGGGGGACTGGGAGAGACCCAGTACTTC.

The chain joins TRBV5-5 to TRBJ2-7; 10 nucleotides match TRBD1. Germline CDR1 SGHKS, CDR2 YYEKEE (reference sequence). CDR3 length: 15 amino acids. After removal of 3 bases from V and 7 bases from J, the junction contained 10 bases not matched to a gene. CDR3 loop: CASSSPLDRGREQYF. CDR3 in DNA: TGTGCCAGCAGCTCACCCCTTGACAGGGGGCGGGAGCAGTACTTC.